These 16 T cell receptor beta chains share one sample of origin, sequenced in a study of spatial heterogeneity in lung cancer. TCRdb itself ran the 5' RACE reads through MiXCR, one entry per CDR3 protein. This sample has over 85,000 distinct CDR3 sequences, with approximately 20% found just once. Time point described: blood at routine non-recurrence follow-up after resection. The sequencing here drew on PBMCs, taken at follow-up. These receptors were collected from a male donor with early-stage non-small cell lung cancer.

This chain links TRBV10-3 with TRBJ2-1; no reliable D call. V was trimmed by 3 bases and J by 5 bases, leaving 8 bases between them. This CDR3 is 13 amino acids long. Germline values: CDR1 ENHRY, CDR2 SYGVKD. Here the CDR3 reads CAISDSLNNEQFF. The CDR3 coding sequence is TGTGCCATCAGTGACAGCCTTAACAATGAGCAGTTCTTC.

With respect to this clonotype: One base away lies a much larger clone, so this may be a sequencing read error. The V call is TRBV18, the J call TRBJ2-1, with TRBD1 matching 7 bases. The CDR3 covers 14 residues. The germline V gene has CDR1 KGHSH and CDR2 LQKENI. The CDR3 DNA reads TGTGCCAGCTCACTACAGGGGAGTAACAATAAGCAGTTCTTC. It yields the protein CASSLQGSNNKQFF.

The V gene is TRBV18, the J gene TRBJ1-5; 10 nucleotides align to TRBD1. Trimming removed 5 bases from V and 0 bases from J; junction bases left unmatched: 10. The CDR3 consists of 18 residues. In germline, CDR1 is KGHSH, CDR2 LQKENI. The CDR3 DNA follows: TGTGCCAGCTCATCAAGCCCGGGACAGGGGTATAGCAATCAGCCCCAGCATTTT. It translates to CASSSSPGQGYSNQPQHF.

This clonotype was counted between two and nine times. The chain couples TRBV12-3 or TRBV12-4 to TRBJ1-1; D is possibly TRBD1 (5 bases). CDR3 length: 15 amino acids. V dropped 3 bases and J dropped 0 bases, with 11 bases sitting between them. The chain's CDR3 is CASSLRTHMNTEAFF. The DNA for the CDR3 is TGTGCCAGCAGTTTGAGGACACATATGAACACTGAAGCTTTCTTT.

The V gene is TRBV5-5, the J gene TRBJ1-2, with 10 bases lining up with TRBD1. This CDR3 is built from 14 residues. Germline trimming cut 4 bases from V and 5 bases from J; bases unmatched to any gene: 5. The germline V gene has CDR1 SGHKS and CDR2 YYEKEE (reference sequence). The CDR3 is CASSTGTGVYGYTF. The CDR3 DNA reads TGTGCCAGCAGCACCGGGACAGGGGTTTATGGCTACACCTTC. Full variable domain (rest looked up from reference TRBV5-5 and TRBJ1-2): DAGVTQSPTHLIKTRGQQVTLRCSPISGHKSVSWYQQVLGQGPQFIFQYYEKEERGRGNFPDRFSARQFPNYSSELNVNALLLGDSALYLCASSTGTGVYGYTFGSGTRLTVV.

The V gene is TRBV19, the J gene TRBJ2-5, with 8 bases fitting TRBD2. There are 16 residues in the CDR3. Unmatched junction bases numbered 9, after V lost 0 bases and J lost 6 bases. The germline V gene encodes CDR1 LNHDA and CDR2 SQIVND (reference sequence). DNA for the CDR3: TGTGCCAGTAGTATAGATTCCAGCGGGAGCATCAAGACCCAGTACTTC. This translates into CASSIDSSGSIKTQYF.

This clonotype was seen more than once but under ten times. This chain joins TRBV7-2 and TRBJ2-5, with 8 bases lining up with TRBD1. CDR1 and CDR2 from the germline V gene are SGHTA and FQGNSA. The CDR3 totals 17 residues. Trimming cost V 4 bases and J 2 bases; bases outside gene matches: 12. The CDR3 protein is CASSSRGTGAGQETQYF. The CDR3 coding sequence is TGTGCCAGCAGCTCACGAGGGACAGGAGCTGGGCAAGAGACCCAGTACTTC.

This clonotype was seen ten or more times. This chain joins TRBV29-1 and TRBJ2-7; D is unclear. V lost 4 bases and J 4 bases, leaving 5 bases between the germline ends. Germline V lookup: CDR1 SQVTM, CDR2 ANQGSEA. The CDR3 has 10 amino acids. CDR3 DNA sequence: TGCAGCGTTGCGGATTACGAGCAGTACTTC. Translating it yields CSVADYEQYF.

The chain has TRBV6-6 and TRBJ1-3; possible D gene TRBD1, 5 bases. V was shortened by 2 bases and J by 0 bases, with 8 bases between the two germline ends. The CDR3 loop spans 15 amino acids. Germline V CDR1 and CDR2: MNHNY, SVGAGI (reference sequence). CDR3 DNA: TGTGCCAGCAGTTACCGGGACTCCTCTGGAAACACCATATATTTT. Translated, it gives CASSYRDSSGNTIYF.

V and J are TRBV12-3 or TRBV12-4 and TRBJ2-5; 13 bases map to TRBD2. The J segment lost 5 bases and the V segment lost 4 bases, leaving 10 bases of the junction unmatched. There are 17 residues in the CDR3. As DNA, the CDR3 is TGTGCCAGCAGTTCGAAGACTAGCGGGGGGACGGTGGAGACCCAGTACTTC. Its protein is CASSSKTSGGTVETQYF.

The chain carries TRBV29-1 and TRBJ2-1; 12 bases align to TRBD1. V shed 6 bases, J shed 6 bases, and the junction held 6 bases outside the gene matches. The CDR3 has 14 residues. The V gene's germline CDR1 is SQVTM and CDR2 ANQGSEA. The CDR3 nucleotides are TGCAGCGTCTACCGGGACAGGGGGCGCAATGAGCAGTTCTTC. As protein: CSVYRDRGRNEQFF.

This clonotype turned up a few times. This chain uses TRBV6-4 with TRBJ2-3; TRBD1 agrees at 10 bases. This CDR3 spans 13 amino acids. CDR1 MRHNA and CDR2 SNTAGT come from the germline V gene. The ends lost 8 bases at V and 5 bases at J; junction bases unmatched: 4. DNA of the CDR3: TGTGCCAGCTCCCGGGACAGGGGAGATACGCAGTATTTT. Amino acids: CASSRDRGDTQYF.

J is TRBJ2-7 and V is TRBV11-3; D might be TRBD1 (5 bases). V dropped 1 base and J dropped 1 base, with 14 bases sitting between them. CDR1 and CDR2 from the germline V gene are SGHNT and YENEEA. The CDR3 totals 16 residues. CDR3 sequence reads: CASSLGAQVQSYEQYV. The CDR3 nucleotides read TGTGCCAGCAGCTTAGGGGCACAGGTCCAATCCTACGAGCAGTACGTC.

The chain has TRBV12-3 or TRBV12-4 and TRBJ1-1; a weak D match, TRBD1 (5 bases). The ends were cut back, 5 bases at V and 1 base at J, with 17 bases in the middle. The CDR3 loop spans 16 amino acids. CDR3 in DNA: TGTGCCAGCAGTCCACCGGGACGGCTAAAGAACACTGAAGCTTTCTTT. It specifies CASSPPGRLKNTEAFF.

The CDR3 sequence: CASAGQGYTDTQYF. For the CDR3, the DNA is TGTGCCAGCGCGGGACAGGGCTACACAGATACGCAGTATTTT. J is TRBJ2-3 and V is TRBV18, with 9 bases fitting TRBD1. V shed 8 bases and J 2 bases; nucleotides not matched to a gene: 5. Germline CDR1 KGHSH, CDR2 LQKENI. This CDR3 contains 14 residues. The whole variable domain, filled in from reference TRBV18 and TRBJ2-3, reads NAGVMQNPRHLVRRRGQEARLRCSPMKGHSHVYWYRQLPEEGLKFMVYLQKENIIDESGMPKERFSAEFPKEGPSILRIQQVVRGDSAAYFCASAGQGYTDTQYFGPGTRLTVL.

Only a few counts were recorded for this clonotype. The rearrangement links TRBV7-2 to TRBJ1-6, with a tentative D call TRBD1 (6 bases). The CDR3 consists of 15 residues. Germline V CDR1 and CDR2: SGHTA, FQGNSA. The ends were cut back, 5 bases at V and 11 bases at J, with 19 bases in the middle. The CDR3 protein is CASSVFGTEGAPLHF. Written as DNA, the CDR3 is TGTGCCAGCAGCGTTTTTGGTACGGAGGGGGCACCCCTCCACTTT.